This T cell receptor (beta chain) is drawn from a study of regulatory T cells in long-lasting Graves disease. Overall study findings and caveats: The work looked only at peripheral blood and did not look at thyroid tissue.

This clonotype was counted a few times. No antigen is known for it. TCR beta libraries were built with iRepertoire HTBI primers and Arm-PCR of CDR3 regions. TCRdb analysed the multiplex PCR reads with MiXCR anew, one entry per CDR3 protein. The sample lists roughly 400,000 distinct CDR3 sequences, around 23% seen once, with about 13% in the top ten. CDR3 size: 15 residues. The germline V and J ends were trimmed by 5 bases and 6 bases, with 21 bases remaining between them. Looked up from germline, CDR1 is SGHRS and CDR2 is YFSETQ. The sample's time point: persistent/refractory GD, antithyroid drugs over 5 years with positive TRAb. TCR sequences were obtained from RNA taken from PBMCs.

Sequencing was performed on peripheral blood mononuclear cells (PBMCs), taken when the disease was refractory, from a patient treated with antithyroid drugs. This receptor was identified in a female donor with Graves disease. V usage is TRBV5-1 and J usage is TRBJ2-7; D assignment may be TRBD1 or TRBD2 (6 bases each). CDR3 sequence: CASRTDLSGAGEQYF. CDR3 DNA: TGCGCCAGCAGGACGGACCTCTCGGGGGCCGGCGAGCAGTACTTC.